This TCR beta chain originates from a study of blood T cell repertoires in COVID-19. Study as a whole: Acute and convalescent COVID-19 specimens originated in the United States, Italy and Spain. Sources were T cells, B-cell-depleted T cells, or PBMCs; the material itself was cDNA or gDNA.

Original methodology: Amplification with reference gene primers provided the estimates of nucleated cell counts. Libraries were prepared by immunoSEQ multiplex PCR; TCRdb keeps only in-frame clonotypes and omits some of them. V, J and clone size are those of that table, while D and trimming were read from the DNA. The data show under 300,000 clones, with roughly 86% seen just once and under 9% held by the top ten. The source of this sequence is a woman in her 70s with active or convalescent COVID-19. Sequenced: peripheral blood.

CDR3 sequence: CASKGQGVTGELFF. The CDR3 DNA sequence: TGTGCCAGCAAAGGACAGGGAGTCACCGGGGAGCTGTTTTTT. The V and J genes are TRBV6-5 and TRBJ2-2, with 8 bases matching TRBD1. The germline V gene has CDR1 MNHEY and CDR2 SVGAGI. The CDR3 contains 14 residues. The V segment lost 7 bases and the J segment 4 bases; nucleotides outside the gene matches: 5.